This entry is about one T cell receptor (beta chain). This clonotype was seen ten or more times. Its antigen target is currently unknown. No much larger clone exists at a distance of one base, and base qualities are not known. V drops 4 bases and J drops 6 bases, leaving 10 bases in between. The CDR3 covers 14 residues, taking in both the cysteine and the phenylalanine. This entry keeps only the CDR3 DNA: 42 bases, framed from base 1. The library was obtained by PCR. The sequencing machine was an Illumina HiSeq 2500. To normalize quantification of the TCRbeta repertoire, the TCR libraries were built with molecular barcoding that relied on unique molecular identifiers. TCRdb passed the public sequencing reads through fastp at Q25 and MiXCR, retaining productive beta sequences. All rows with the same CDR3 protein become a single entry with the most common DNA and genes. This sample is represented by 500,000 to 750,000 distinct CDR3 sequences; 10% to 15% of them were singletons. 2.2% of the sample comes from the top ten.

The data stem from a study of T-cell reconstitution after alpha-beta-depleted transplantation in children (dated by TCRdb to the mid-2010s). Broadly, across the study: T-cell immune reconstitution after TCRalphabeta/CD19-depleted allogeneic hematopoietic cell transplantation in children was quantitatively tracked in the study by means of TCR repertoire profiling.

The sample's treatment or condition label, decoded: allogeneic hematopoietic cell transplantation with graft depleted of TCRalphabeta T cells and CD19 B cells. Transplant recipients were children who received TCRalphabeta/CD19-depleted allogeneic hematopoietic cell grafts. Study-wide findings and limitations: In some patients, high TCRbeta diversity at day 60 was attributed to recipient T cells and intrathymic progenitors that had survived conditioning. Over subsequent months, a decline in hyperexpanded clone frequencies was noted, and after one year, T-cell counts and TCRbeta diversity were mostly ascribed to newly produced T cells. The apparently early recovery of alphabetaT-cell counts about two months after transplant reportedly depended on only several hundred rapidly expanded clones that came from non-depleted graft cells.

The chain is made from TRBV12-3 or TRBV12-4 and TRBJ1-6, and possibly TRBD1, on 5 matching bases. The source material was PBMCs, mostly from graft donor cells, sampled 360 days after TCRalphabeta/CD19-depleted stem cell transplant. The TCR comes from a male patient younger than 18 who had a stem cell transplant for acute myeloid leukemia, so the T cells may come from the graft donor. In nucleotide form, the sequence is TGTGCCAGCAGTTATACAGGCATTAATTCACCCCTCCACTTT. Its protein is CASSYTGINSPLHF.